This entry concerns a single T cell receptor (beta chain). The limits of the CDR3 on the DNA are not certain, so only TCRdb's listed CDR3 is given. A total of 15 residues make up the CDR3, ends included. Germline V gene data show CDR1 as SGHDT and CDR2 as YYEEEE. The repertoire was sequenced with immunoSEQ multiplex PCR; TCRdb's copy has only in-frame clones and lacks some. The sample lists fewer than 110,000 clones; 90% to 95% were seen once. The sample is drawn from a study of blood T cell repertoires in COVID-19. Study overall: Acute and convalescent COVID-19 samples came from the United States, Italy and Spain. The analysed material was cDNA or gDNA that came from T cells, B-cell-depleted T cells, or PBMCs.

The chain has TRBV5-6 and TRBJ1-2. The sample was peripheral blood. The source is a young woman with acute or convalescent COVID-19. The CDR3 loop is CASSWGRGSTPSSHF.